The 11 T cell receptor beta chains presented below share a single source sample, sequenced in a study of cytomegalovirus exposure and HLA in healthy donors. The PCR employed 60 Vbeta primers together with 13 Jbeta primers. The assay was immunoSEQ multiplex PCR, and TCRdb's table has in-frame clones only and misses some. The table records roughly 170,000 clones, about three quarters of them present only once. Sample: PBMCs. These receptor sequences come from a young woman in good health and CMV-seropositive.

The J gene is TRBJ1-2, the V gene TRBV28; maybe TRBD1 (5 bases). The CDR3 has 14 amino acids. Germline loops: CDR1 MDHEN, CDR2 SYDVKM. The V and J ends lost 5 bases and 6 bases respectively, with 16 bases between them. In DNA, the CDR3 is TGTGCCAGCAGTGATCCAGGGACTTCGGATGGCTACACCTTC. Its translation: CASSDPGTSDGYTF.

This clone was recorded a few times. The chain recombines TRBV10-1 with TRBJ2-7; possibly TRBD1 for D (6 bases). Per germline, CDR1 WNHNN and CDR2 SYGVQD (reference sequence). The CDR3 is 14 amino acids. V was pared by 6 bases and J by 2 bases, with 14 bases between. DNA for the CDR3: TGCGCCAGCAGCGCATTCAGGGACACCTACGAGCAGTACTTC. Residues: CASSAFRDTYEQYF.

The chain carries TRBV11-2 and TRBJ1-4, with 7 bases matching TRBD1. The trim removed 5 bases at V and 12 bases at J, leaving 12 bases unmatched. The germline V gene has CDR1 SGHAT and CDR2 FQNNGV. There are 14 residues in the CDR3. The CDR3 region is CASSQGGFNVELFF. As DNA, the CDR3 is TGTGCCAGCAGCCAGGGGGGATTCAATGTGGAACTGTTTTTT.

This clone appeared once. The gene calls are TRBV19 and TRBJ1-5; the D gene is possibly TRBD1 (5 bases). The CDR3 has 14 residues. Germline assignment: CDR1 LNHDA and CDR2 SQIVND (reference sequence). Trimming stripped 3 bases from V and 4 bases from J, with 10 bases between. This chain's CDR3 is CASSIWGENQPQHF. Here the CDR3 DNA reads TGTGCCAGTAGTATTTGGGGGGAGAATCAGCCCCAGCATTTT.

The CDR3 loop reads CASSLHYNTGELFF. Written as DNA, the CDR3 is TGCGCCAGCAGCTTGCACTATAACACCGGGGAGCTGTTTTTT. V and J are TRBV5-1 and TRBJ2-2; D remains unclear. This CDR3 is 14 amino acids long. V was pared by 1 base and J by 2 bases, with 6 bases between. Germline V gene lookup returns CDR1 SGHRS and CDR2 YFSETQ.

The chain recombines TRBV5-8 with TRBJ2-1, with 9 bases that match TRBD2. CDR1 is SGHTS, CDR2 YDEGEE, per germline. The CDR3 covers 17 residues. V lost 6 bases, J lost 8 bases, and 18 bases stayed unmatched. The chain's CDR3 is CASTQGWREGLTDEQFF. The CDR3 DNA reads TGTGCCAGCACCCAAGGCTGGCGGGAGGGGCTGACGGATGAGCAGTTCTTC.

The chain uses TRBV30 and TRBJ1-4, with TRBD1 matching 7 bases. Germline CDR1 is GTSNPN and CDR2 is SVGIG (reference sequence). After removal of 7 bases from V and 8 bases from J, the junction contained 19 bases not matched to a gene. The length of the CDR3 is 16 residues. The CDR3 DNA reads as TGTGCCTCCGCCTCGGGACAGAATTCTTTCGGAGAAAAACTGTTTTTT. Residues: CASASGQNSFGEKLFF.

The chain is built from TRBV11-2 and TRBJ2-3; TRBD2 aligns across 8 bases. Germline loops: CDR1 SGHAT, CDR2 FQNNGV. V was clipped by 3 bases and J by 1 base; unmatched bases: 6. This CDR3 is 16 amino acids long. In nucleotides, the CDR3 is TGTGCCAGCAGCTTGGGGAGCGGGGGACGCACAGATACGCAGTATTTT. Translated, it gives CASSLGSGGRTDTQYF. Full variable domain (outside the CDR3, taken from reference TRBV11-2 and TRBJ2-3): EAGVAQSPRYKIIEKRQSVAFWCNPISGHATLYWYQQILGQGPKLLIQFQNNGVVDDSQLPKDRFSAERLKGVDSTLKIQPAKLEDSAVYLCASSLGSGGRTDTQYFGPGTRLTVL.

The chain joins TRBV19 to TRBJ2-3; 11 nucleotides match TRBD2. Germline assignment: CDR1 LNHDA and CDR2 SQIVND (reference sequence). CDR3 length equals 16 residues. Trimming at V came to 5 bases and at J to 4 bases, leaving 8 bases not matched to a gene. The CDR3 DNA is TGTGCCAGTAGTTCCCGACTAGCGGGAAGGGCAGATACGCAGTATTTT. Encoded protein: CASSSRLAGRADTQYF.

V gene TRBV9 combines with J gene TRBJ1-1; tentative D call: TRBD1 (5 bases). V dropped 4 bases and J dropped 3 bases, with 19 bases sitting between them. Germline V gene sequence: CDR1 SGDLS, CDR2 YYNGEE. This CDR3 has 16 amino acids. CDR3 loop: CASSPHLGGEDTEAFF. The DNA of the CDR3 is TGTGCCAGCAGCCCTCATTTGGGGGGGGAGGACACTGAAGCTTTCTTT.

This clone was found once. The chain carries TRBV4-3 and TRBJ2-7, with D possibly being TRBD2 (6 bases). The CDR3 loop spans 17 amino acids. CDR1 and CDR2 (germline): LGHNA, YSLEER. Trimming removed 0 bases at V and 5 bases at J, with 20 bases between. The CDR3 nucleotides read TGCGCCAGCAGCCAAGAAGTGTGGGAGGCCCCGGGCCACGAGCAGTACTTC. Translation: CASSQEVWEAPGHEQYF.